Listed here are 23 T cell receptor beta chains from one sample, sequenced in a study of PD-L1 blockade in urothelial cancer. Assay used: immunoSEQ multiplex PCR; TCRdb lists only in-frame clones, some missing. The sample carries 30,000 to 50,000 clones, around 89% recorded once. The sequencing used PBMCs, collected around atezolizumab (anti-PD-L1) treatment. These receptors all come from a man aged 60 to 69 with urothelial cancer.

This clone showed up just once. The chain recombines TRBV9 with TRBJ2-1, with a weak D call TRBD2 (6 bases). Germline-derived CDR1 and CDR2 are SGDLS and YYNGEE. Trimming took off 0 bases at V and 9 bases at J, with 16 bases between the two ends. This CDR3 comprises 15 residues. The CDR3 DNA reads as TGTGCCAGCAGCGTAGAGGCGACGACGCGGGGTGAGCAGTTCTTC. Residues: CASSVEATTRGEQFF.

The chain carries TRBV30 and TRBJ2-1; TRBD2 agrees at 7 bases. The CDR3 is 13 amino acids. Germline V CDR1 and CDR2: GTSNPN, SVGIG (reference sequence). J gave up 3 bases and V 5 bases, and 4 bases lay outside the gene matches. The DNA of the CDR3 is TGTGCCTGGTCTAGCGGAGACTACAATGAGCAGTTCTTC. Translated, it gives CAWSSGDYNEQFF.

Note on this clone: Because the CDR3's place on the DNA is in doubt, the DNA is left out and the CDR3 is given as listed by TCRdb. The chain employs TRBV9 and TRBJ1-2; the D segment call TRBD1 is taken from the table without a DNA check. The CDR3 spans 16 amino acids, including both terminal residues. Germline lookup yields CDR1 SGDLS and CDR2 YYNGEE. The CDR3 protein is CASSFGTGNWNYGCTF.

This rearrangement joins TRBV14 to TRBJ1-2; 7 bases fit TRBD1. Unmatched junction bases numbered 8, after V lost 3 bases and J lost 4 bases. The CDR3 is made up of 15 amino acids. Germline CDR1 and CDR2: SGHDN and FVKESK. CDR3 coding DNA: TGTGCCAGCAGCCACCATGGACAGGACATCTATGGCTACACCTTC. It encodes CASSHHGQDIYGYTF.

The chain uses TRBV6-6 and TRBJ1-2; TRBD1 agrees at 9 bases. In germline, CDR1 is MNHNY, CDR2 SVGAGI (reference sequence). After removal of 3 bases from V and 6 bases from J, the junction contained 5 bases not matched to a gene. The CDR3 has 14 residues. The CDR3 here is CASSYGDRAHGYTF. The CDR3 nucleotides read TGTGCCAGCAGTTATGGGGACAGGGCCCATGGCTACACCTTC.

The chain combines TRBV6-6 with TRBJ1-2, with 8 bases lining up with TRBD1. This CDR3 region has 13 residues. V lost 4 bases and J lost 8; bases outside the gene matches: 6. Germline CDR1 is MNHNY and CDR2 is SVGAGI (reference sequence). The CDR3: CASSFSPGGGYTF. The CDR3 region has the DNA TGTGCCAGCAGTTTCTCGCCAGGGGGCGGCTACACCTTC.

J is TRBJ2-7 and V is TRBV5-4; D remains ambiguous. Germline CDR1 reads SGHNT; CDR2 reads YYREEE (reference sequence). V dropped 0 bases and J dropped 3 bases, with 7 bases sitting between them. The CDR3 is 13 amino acids. CDR3 DNA sequence: TGTGCCAGCAGCTTGGAGAGTAGCTACGAGCAGTACTTC. Translation: CASSLESSYEQYF.

The chain has TRBV5-6 and TRBJ2-3, with D possibly being TRBD1 (5 bases). V lost 1 base and J lost 2, with 17 bases in between. Germline-derived CDR1 and CDR2 are SGHDT and YYEEEE. The CDR3 sequence is 17 residues long. The CDR3 reads CASSLISSDRLTDTQYF. The CDR3 region has the DNA TGTGCCAGCAGCTTGATCTCGTCAGACAGACTCACAGATACGCAGTATTTT.

This chain uses TRBV25-1 with TRBJ2-7; possible D gene TRBD2, 7 bases. The ends were cut back, 10 bases at V and 3 bases at J, with 19 bases in the middle. There are 14 residues in the CDR3. Germline V lookup: CDR1 MGHDK, CDR2 SYGVNS. The DNA for the CDR3 is TGTGCCAACAGGTCGGGGGGCTGGGTCTACGAGCAGTACTTC. Amino acid sequence: CANRSGGWVYEQYF.

The rearrangement uses TRBV28 and TRBJ1-1, with TRBD1 identical over 8 bases. The CDR3 runs 14 residues. Germline V CDR1 and CDR2: MDHEN, SYDVKM. J lost 7 bases, V lost 8 bases, and 12 bases had no gene match. CDR3 in DNA: TGTGCCAGCGGAACAGGGGGGGCGAGGGTTGAAGCTTTCTTT. This codes for CASGTGGARVEAFF.

This clone is deemed medium-sized (0.01 to 0.1%). The rearrangement links TRBV19 to TRBJ2-1, with 8 bases lining up with TRBD2. V lost 6 bases, J lost 1 base, and 11 bases stayed unmatched. The CDR3 extends over 17 amino acids. The V gene's germline CDR1 is LNHDA and CDR2 SQIVND (reference sequence). The CDR3 loop is CASRGFSGVGSYNEQFF. In DNA, the CDR3 is TGTGCCAGTAGAGGCTTTAGCGGGGTGGGTTCCTACAATGAGCAGTTCTTC. Filled out from reference TRBV19 and TRBJ2-1, the complete variable domain reads DGGITQSPKYLFRKEGQNVTLSCEQNLNHDAMYWYRQDPGQGLRLIYYSQIVNDFQKGDIAEGYSVSREKKESFPLTVTSAQKNPTAFYLCASRGFSGVGSYNEQFFGPGTRLTVL.

This rearrangement joins TRBV14 to TRBJ2-3; TRBD2 aligns across 8 bases. Trimming cost V 4 bases and J 6 bases; bases outside gene matches: 9. Germline assignment: CDR1 SGHDN and CDR2 FVKESK. This CDR3 has 15 residues. DNA of the CDR3: TGTGCCAGCAGCCGAAATAGCGGGGTGGAGGATACGCAGTATTTT. It codes for CASSRNSGVEDTQYF.

The V and J genes are TRBV5-5 and TRBJ2-5, with TRBD2 matching 8 bases. This CDR3 has 14 amino acids. Germline CDR1 SGHKS, CDR2 YYEKEE (reference sequence). J gave up 4 bases and V 4 bases, and 6 bases lay outside the gene matches. The CDR3: CASSRAGVGETQYF. CDR3 DNA sequence: TGTGCCAGCAGCCGAGCGGGAGTGGGAGAGACCCAGTACTTC. The whole variable domain, filled in from reference TRBV5-5 and TRBJ2-5, reads DAGVTQSPTHLIKTRGQQVTLRCSPISGHKSVSWYQQVLGQGPQFIFQYYEKEERGRGNFPDRFSARQFPNYSSELNVNALLLGDSALYLCASSRAGVGETQYFGPGTRLLVL.

This chain uses TRBV7-2 with TRBJ1-1; possibly TRBD1 for D (5 bases). CDR1 is SGHTA and CDR2 is FQGNSA in the germline V gene. Between the trimmed V and J ends, which lost 5 bases and 10 bases, there was a span of 23 bases. The CDR3 is made up of 15 amino acids. CDR3 DNA: TGTGCCAGCAGCCTCTCGAACGGCGGGACCTCAGCAGCTTTCTTT. Translated, it gives CASSLSNGGTSAAFF.

The CDR3 sequence: CASSQGYGGNQPQHF. As DNA, the CDR3 is TGCGCCAGCTCTCAGGGGTACGGAGGCAATCAGCCCCAGCATTTT. The V and J genes are TRBV5-1 and TRBJ1-5; D possibly corresponds to TRBD1 (6 bases). V lost 7 bases and J 2 bases, leaving 16 bases between the germline ends. Germline CDR1 is SGHRS and CDR2 is YFSETQ. There are 15 residues in the CDR3.

The V call is TRBV27, the J call TRBJ2-7; 11 bases map to TRBD1. Germline CDR1 reads MNHEY; CDR2 reads SMNVEV (reference sequence). This CDR3 has 15 residues. V was pared by 4 bases and J by 5 bases, with 7 bases of the junction left unmatched. The CDR3 DNA follows: TGTGCCAGCAGTTCCCGGACAGGGGGCCCCAACGAGCAGTACTTC. It encodes CASSSRTGGPNEQYF.

The CDR3 nucleotides read TGTGCCAGCATGCTAGCGGGAGGACTGGAGACCCAGTACTTC. Translation gives CASMLAGGLETQYF. This rearrangement joins TRBV28 to TRBJ2-5, with TRBD2 identical over 11 bases. This CDR3 region has 14 residues. V lost 7 bases to trimming and J lost 5 bases; unmatched junction nucleotides: 6. Germline V gene lookup returns CDR1 MDHEN and CDR2 SYDVKM.

The rearrangement joins TRBV6-1 to TRBJ1-2; possible D gene TRBD1, 5 bases. V was cut by 7 bases and J by 4 bases, with 13 bases left in between. CDR1 and CDR2 from the germline V gene are MNHNS and SASEGT. CDR3 length: 13 residues. CDR3 amino acids: CASTGGRIYGYTF. As DNA, the CDR3 is TGTGCCAGCACCGGGGGAAGGATCTATGGCTACACCTTC.

The rearrangement links TRBV28 to TRBJ1-4, with 10 bases that match TRBD1. Losses at the gene ends were 6 bases for V and 8 bases for J; bases not matched to a gene: 6. Germline V CDR1 and CDR2: MDHEN, SYDVKM. This CDR3 contains 14 residues. This CDR3 reads CASRAGTGVEKLFF. CDR3 bases: TGTGCCAGCAGGGCCGGGACAGGGGTGGAAAAACTGTTTTTT.

The J gene is TRBJ2-1, the V gene TRBV27; 14 bases are shared with TRBD2. The CDR3 contains 17 residues. CDR1 and CDR2 (germline): MNHEY, SMNVEV (reference sequence). The V segment lost 3 bases and the J segment 5 bases; nucleotides outside the gene matches: 6. In DNA, the CDR3 is TGTGCCAGCAGTTTGGGACTAGCGGGAGTTATTGACAATGAGCAGTTCTTC. It encodes CASSLGLAGVIDNEQFF.

J is TRBJ1-2 and V is TRBV28; 10 bases are shared with TRBD1. CDR1 is MDHEN, CDR2 SYDVKM, per germline. V lost 2 bases, J lost 8 bases, and 5 bases stayed unmatched. The CDR3 spans 14 residues. CDR3 coding DNA: TGTGCCAGCAGTTTAGGGACAGGGGAGGAGGGCTACACCTTC. It codes for CASSLGTGEEGYTF.

The V and J genes are TRBV18 and TRBJ2-5; D is ambiguous. This CDR3 is built from 12 residues. Germline-derived CDR1 and CDR2 are KGHSH and LQKENI. Deletions cut 6 bases from V and 5 bases from J, with 10 bases between. The chain's CDR3 is CASSASRETQYF. The CDR3 DNA is TGTGCCAGCTCCGCTTCGCGGGAGACCCAGTACTTC.

This clone has only a few counts. The chain combines TRBV21-1 with TRBJ2-7; TRBD2 is taken as the D call from the table, unchecked against the DNA. TRBV21-1 represents a pseudogene. The CDR3 is made up of 16 amino acids. This CDR3 reads CASSKRGLAGSYEQYF. CDR3 DNA: TGTGCCAGCAGCAAGCGGGGACTAGCGGGGTCCTACGAGCAGTACTTC.